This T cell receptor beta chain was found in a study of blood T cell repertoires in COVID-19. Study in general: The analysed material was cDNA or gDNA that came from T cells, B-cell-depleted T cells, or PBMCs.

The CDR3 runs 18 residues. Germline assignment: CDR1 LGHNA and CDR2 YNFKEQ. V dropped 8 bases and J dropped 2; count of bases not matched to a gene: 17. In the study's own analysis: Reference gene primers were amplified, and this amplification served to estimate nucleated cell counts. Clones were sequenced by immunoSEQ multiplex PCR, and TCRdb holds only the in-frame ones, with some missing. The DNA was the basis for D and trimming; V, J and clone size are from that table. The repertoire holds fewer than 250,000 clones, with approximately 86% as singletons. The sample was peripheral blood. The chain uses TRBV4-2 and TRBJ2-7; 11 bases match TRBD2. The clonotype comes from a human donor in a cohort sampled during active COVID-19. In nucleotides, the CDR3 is TGTGCCAGCCGCCCGGGGCAGGGAGGGACTAGCGGTGCCTACGAGCAGTACTTC. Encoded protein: CASRPGQGGTSGAYEQYF.